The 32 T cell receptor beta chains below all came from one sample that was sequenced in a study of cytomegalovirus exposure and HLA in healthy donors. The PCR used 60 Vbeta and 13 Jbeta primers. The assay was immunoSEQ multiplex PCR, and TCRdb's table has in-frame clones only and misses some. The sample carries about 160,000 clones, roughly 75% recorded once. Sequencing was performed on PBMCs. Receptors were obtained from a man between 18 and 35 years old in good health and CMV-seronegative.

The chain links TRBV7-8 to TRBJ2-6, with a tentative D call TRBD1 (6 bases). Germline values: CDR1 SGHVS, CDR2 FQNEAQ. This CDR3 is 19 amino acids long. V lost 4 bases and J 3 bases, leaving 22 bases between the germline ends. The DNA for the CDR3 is TGTGCCAGCAGCTCCGGGGAGCAGGGGATTTATTATGGGGCCAACGTCCTGACTTTC. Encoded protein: CASSSGEQGIYYGANVLTF.

The CDR3 loop is CASSHDRGGQPQHF. CDR3 in DNA: TGCGCCAGCAGCCACGACAGGGGAGGTCAGCCCCAGCATTTT. The chain has TRBV4-3 and TRBJ1-5, with 8 positions matching TRBD1. V lost 3 bases, J lost 6 bases, and 4 bases stayed unmatched. This CDR3 has 14 residues. From germline, CDR1 is LGHNA and CDR2 YSLEER.

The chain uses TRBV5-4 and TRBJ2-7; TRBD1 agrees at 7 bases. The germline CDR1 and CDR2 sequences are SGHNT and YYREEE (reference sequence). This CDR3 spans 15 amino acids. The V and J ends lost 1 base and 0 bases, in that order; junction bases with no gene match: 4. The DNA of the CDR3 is TGTGCCAGCAGCTTGACCGGGACAGTCTCCTACGAGCAGTACTTC. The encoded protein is CASSLTGTVSYEQYF.

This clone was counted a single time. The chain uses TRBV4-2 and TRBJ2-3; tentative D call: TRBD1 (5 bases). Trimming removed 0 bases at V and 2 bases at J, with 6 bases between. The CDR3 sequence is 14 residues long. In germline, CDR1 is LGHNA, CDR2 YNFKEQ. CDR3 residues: CASSQEGPTDTQYF. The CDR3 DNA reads TGTGCCAGCAGCCAAGAGGGGCCCACAGATACGCAGTATTTT.

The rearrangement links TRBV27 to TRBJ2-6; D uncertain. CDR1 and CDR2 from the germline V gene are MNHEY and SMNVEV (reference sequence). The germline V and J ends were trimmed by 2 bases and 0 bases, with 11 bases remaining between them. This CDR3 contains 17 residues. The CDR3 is CASSLEGGRSGANVLTF. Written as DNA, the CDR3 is TGTGCCAGCAGTTTAGAAGGTGGGCGCTCTGGGGCCAACGTCCTGACTTTC. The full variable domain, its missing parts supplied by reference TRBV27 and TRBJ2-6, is EAQVTQNPRYLITVTGKKLTVTCSQNMNHEYMSWYRQDPGLGLRQIYYSMNVEVTDKGDVPEGYKVSRKEKRNFPLILESPSPNQTSLYFCASSLEGGRSGANVLTFGAGSRLTVL.

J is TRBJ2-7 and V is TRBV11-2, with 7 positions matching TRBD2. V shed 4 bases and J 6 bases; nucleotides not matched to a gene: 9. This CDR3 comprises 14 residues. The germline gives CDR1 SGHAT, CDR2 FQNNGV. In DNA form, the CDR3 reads TGTGCCAGCAGCTACCGGGAGGCCCCCAGCGAGCAGTACTTC. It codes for CASSYREAPSEQYF.

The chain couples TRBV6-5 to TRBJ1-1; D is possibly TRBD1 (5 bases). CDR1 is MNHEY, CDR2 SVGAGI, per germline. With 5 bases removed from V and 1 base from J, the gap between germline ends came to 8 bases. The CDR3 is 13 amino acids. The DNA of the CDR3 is TGTGCCAGCAGTCAGGGAGGGAACACTGAAGCTTTCTTT. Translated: CASSQGGNTEAFF.

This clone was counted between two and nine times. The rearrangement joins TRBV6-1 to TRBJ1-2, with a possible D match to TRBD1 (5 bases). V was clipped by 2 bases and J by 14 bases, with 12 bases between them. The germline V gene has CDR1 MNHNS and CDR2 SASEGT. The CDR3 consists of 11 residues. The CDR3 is CASSETGLGTF. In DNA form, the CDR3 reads TGTGCCAGCAGTGAAACAGGCCTTGGGACCTTC.

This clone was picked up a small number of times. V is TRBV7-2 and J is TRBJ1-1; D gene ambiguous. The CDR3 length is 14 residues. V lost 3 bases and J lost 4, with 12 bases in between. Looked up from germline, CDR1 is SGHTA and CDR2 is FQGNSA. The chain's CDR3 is CASSFGPGGTEAFF. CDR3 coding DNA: TGTGCCAGCAGCTTCGGCCCAGGAGGCACTGAAGCTTTCTTT.

Here the CDR3 DNA reads TGTGCCAGCAGCCCGGGACAGGGGGCGAGGAATGAGCAGTTCTTC. Translating it yields CASSPGQGARNEQFF. This chain joins TRBV7-6 and TRBJ2-1; TRBD1 aligns across 12 bases. Germline assignment: CDR1 SGHVS and CDR2 FNYEAQ. This CDR3 spans 15 amino acids. After removal of 5 bases from V and 7 bases from J, the junction contained 6 bases not matched to a gene.

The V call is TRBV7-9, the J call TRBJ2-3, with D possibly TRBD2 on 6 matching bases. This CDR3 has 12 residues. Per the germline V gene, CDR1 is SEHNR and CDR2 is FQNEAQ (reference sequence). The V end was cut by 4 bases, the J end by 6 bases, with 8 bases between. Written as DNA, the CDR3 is TGTGCCAGCAGCTCCGCGGGGGATACGCAGTATTTT. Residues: CASSSAGDTQYF.

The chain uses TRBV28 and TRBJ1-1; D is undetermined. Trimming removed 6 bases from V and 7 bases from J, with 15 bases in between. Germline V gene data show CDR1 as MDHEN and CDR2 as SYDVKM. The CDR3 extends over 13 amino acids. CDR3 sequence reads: CASSTGGIGEAFF. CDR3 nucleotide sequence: TGTGCCAGCAGCACGGGAGGAATCGGTGAAGCTTTCTTT.

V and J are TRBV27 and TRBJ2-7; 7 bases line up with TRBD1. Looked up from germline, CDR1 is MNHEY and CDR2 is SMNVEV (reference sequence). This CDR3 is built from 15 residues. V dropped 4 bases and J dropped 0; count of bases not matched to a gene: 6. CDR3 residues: CASSWETGSSYEQYF. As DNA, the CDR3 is TGTGCCAGCAGTTGGGAGACAGGGAGCTCCTACGAGCAGTACTTC.

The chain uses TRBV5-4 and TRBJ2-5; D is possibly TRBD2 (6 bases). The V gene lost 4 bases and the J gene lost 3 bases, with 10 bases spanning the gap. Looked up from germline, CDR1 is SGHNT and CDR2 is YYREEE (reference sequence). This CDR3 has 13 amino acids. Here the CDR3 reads CASSEGGEETQYF. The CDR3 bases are TGTGCCAGCAGCGAGGGCGGGGAAGAGACCCAGTACTTC.

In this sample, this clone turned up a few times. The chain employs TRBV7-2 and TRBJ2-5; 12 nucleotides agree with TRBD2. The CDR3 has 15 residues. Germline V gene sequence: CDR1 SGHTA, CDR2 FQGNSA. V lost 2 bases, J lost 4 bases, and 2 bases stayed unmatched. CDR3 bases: TGTGCCAGCAGCTTACTAGCGGGGGGGGGAGAGACCCAGTACTTC. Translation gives CASSLLAGGGETQYF.

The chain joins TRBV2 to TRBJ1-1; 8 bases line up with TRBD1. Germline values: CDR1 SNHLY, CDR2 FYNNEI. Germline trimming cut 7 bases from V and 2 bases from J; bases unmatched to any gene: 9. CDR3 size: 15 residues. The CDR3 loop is CASKDRVGGNTEAFF. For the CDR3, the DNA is TGTGCCAGCAAGGACAGGGTGGGGGGAAACACTGAAGCTTTCTTT.

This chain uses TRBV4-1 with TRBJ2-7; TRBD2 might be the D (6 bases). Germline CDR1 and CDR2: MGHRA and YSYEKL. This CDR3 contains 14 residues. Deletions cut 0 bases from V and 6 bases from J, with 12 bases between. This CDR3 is CASSQDGRGPEQYF. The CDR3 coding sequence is TGCGCCAGCAGCCAAGACGGGAGAGGCCCCGAGCAGTACTTC.

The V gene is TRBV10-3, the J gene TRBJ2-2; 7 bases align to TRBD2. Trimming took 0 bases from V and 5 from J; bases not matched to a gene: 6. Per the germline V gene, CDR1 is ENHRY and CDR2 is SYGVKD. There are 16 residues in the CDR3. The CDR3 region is CAISESYSGATGELFF. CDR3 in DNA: TGTGCCATCAGTGAGTCGTACAGCGGGGCGACCGGGGAGCTGTTTTTT.

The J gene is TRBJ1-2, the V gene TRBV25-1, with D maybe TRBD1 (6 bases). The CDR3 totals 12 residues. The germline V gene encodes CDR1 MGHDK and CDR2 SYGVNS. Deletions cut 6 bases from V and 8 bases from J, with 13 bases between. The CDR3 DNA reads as TGTGCCAGCAGCCGGGACATAGACGGCTACACCTTC. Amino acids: CASSRDIDGYTF.

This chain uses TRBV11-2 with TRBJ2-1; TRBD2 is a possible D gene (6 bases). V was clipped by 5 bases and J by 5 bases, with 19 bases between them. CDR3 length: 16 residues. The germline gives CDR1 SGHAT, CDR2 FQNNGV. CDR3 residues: CASSRRDLSSDNEQFF. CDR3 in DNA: TGTGCCAGCAGCCGGCGGGACCTCTCTTCAGACAATGAGCAGTTCTTC.

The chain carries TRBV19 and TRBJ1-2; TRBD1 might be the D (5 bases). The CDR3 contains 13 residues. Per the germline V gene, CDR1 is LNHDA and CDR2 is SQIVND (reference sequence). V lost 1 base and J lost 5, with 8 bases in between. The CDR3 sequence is CASSIGQLYGYTF. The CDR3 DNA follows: TGTGCCAGTAGTATAGGACAGTTATATGGCTACACCTTC.

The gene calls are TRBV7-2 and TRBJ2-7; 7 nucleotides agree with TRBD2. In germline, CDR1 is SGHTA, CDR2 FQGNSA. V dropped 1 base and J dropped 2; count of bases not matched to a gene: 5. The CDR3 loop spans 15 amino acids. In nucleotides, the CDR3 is TGTGCCAGCAGCTTAGTTGCAGCGGGAACCTACGAGCAGTACTTC. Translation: CASSLVAAGTYEQYF.

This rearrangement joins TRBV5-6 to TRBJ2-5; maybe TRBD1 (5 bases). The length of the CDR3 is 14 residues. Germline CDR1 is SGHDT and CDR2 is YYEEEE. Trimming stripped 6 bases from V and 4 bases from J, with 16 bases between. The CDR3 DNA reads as TGTGCCAGCACTAATTGGGTGGGGCCAGAGACCCAGTACTTC. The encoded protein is CASTNWVGPETQYF. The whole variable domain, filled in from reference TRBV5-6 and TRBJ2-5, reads DAGVTQSPTHLIKTRGQQVTLRCSPKSGHDTVSWYQQALGQGPQFIFQYYEEEERQRGNFPDRFSGHQFPNYSSELNVNALLLGDSALYLCASTNWVGPETQYFGPGTRLLVL.

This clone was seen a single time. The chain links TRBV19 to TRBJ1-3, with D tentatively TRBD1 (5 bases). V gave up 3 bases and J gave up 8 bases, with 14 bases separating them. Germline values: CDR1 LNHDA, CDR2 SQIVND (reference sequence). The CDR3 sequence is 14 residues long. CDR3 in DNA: TGTGCCAGTAGTATCAAAGGGGCGGCGTACACCATATATTTT. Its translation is CASSIKGAAYTIYF.

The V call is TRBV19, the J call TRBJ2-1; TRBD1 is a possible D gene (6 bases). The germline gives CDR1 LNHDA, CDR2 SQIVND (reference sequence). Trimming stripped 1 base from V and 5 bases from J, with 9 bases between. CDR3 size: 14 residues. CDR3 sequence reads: CASSIGRGHNEQFF. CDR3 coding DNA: TGTGCCAGTAGTATAGGCAGGGGCCACAATGAGCAGTTCTTC.

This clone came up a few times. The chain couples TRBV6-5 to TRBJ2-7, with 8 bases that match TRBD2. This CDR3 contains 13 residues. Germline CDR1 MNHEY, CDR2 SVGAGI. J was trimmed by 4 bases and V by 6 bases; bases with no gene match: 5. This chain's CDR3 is CASRGTSIYEQYF. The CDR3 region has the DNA TGTGCCAGCAGGGGGACTAGTATTTACGAGCAGTACTTC.

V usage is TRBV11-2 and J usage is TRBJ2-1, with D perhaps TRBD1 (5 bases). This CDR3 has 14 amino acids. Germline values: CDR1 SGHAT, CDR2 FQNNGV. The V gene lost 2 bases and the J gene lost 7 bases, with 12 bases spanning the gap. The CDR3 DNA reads TGTGCCAGCAGCTTACAGGGTTTTCGGAATGAGCAGTTCTTC. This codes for CASSLQGFRNEQFF.

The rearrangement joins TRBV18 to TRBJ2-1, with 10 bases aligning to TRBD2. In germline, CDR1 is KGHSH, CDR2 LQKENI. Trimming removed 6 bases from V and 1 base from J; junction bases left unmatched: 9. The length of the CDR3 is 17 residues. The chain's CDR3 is CASSLNSGRPSYNEQFF. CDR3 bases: TGTGCCAGCTCCCTCAATAGCGGGAGGCCATCCTACAATGAGCAGTTCTTC.

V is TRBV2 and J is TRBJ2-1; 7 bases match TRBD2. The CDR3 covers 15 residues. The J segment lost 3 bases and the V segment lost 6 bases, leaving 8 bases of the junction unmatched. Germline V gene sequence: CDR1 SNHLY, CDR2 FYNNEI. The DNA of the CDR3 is TGTGCCAGCAGCCCCAGGGCTAGCGGCTACAATGAGCAGTTCTTC. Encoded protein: CASSPRASGYNEQFF.

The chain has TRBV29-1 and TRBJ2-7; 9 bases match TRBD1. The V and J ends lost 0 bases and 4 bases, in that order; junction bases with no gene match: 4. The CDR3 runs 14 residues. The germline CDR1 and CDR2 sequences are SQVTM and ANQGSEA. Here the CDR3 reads CSVEDPGQGYEQYF. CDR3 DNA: TGCAGCGTTGAAGATCCGGGACAGGGTTACGAGCAGTACTTC.

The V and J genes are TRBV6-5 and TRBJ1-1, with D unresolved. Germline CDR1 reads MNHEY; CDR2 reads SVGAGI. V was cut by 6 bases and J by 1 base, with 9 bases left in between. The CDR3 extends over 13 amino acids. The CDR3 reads CASSLERNTEAFF. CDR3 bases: TGTGCCAGCAGCCTAGAGCGGAACACTGAAGCTTTCTTT.

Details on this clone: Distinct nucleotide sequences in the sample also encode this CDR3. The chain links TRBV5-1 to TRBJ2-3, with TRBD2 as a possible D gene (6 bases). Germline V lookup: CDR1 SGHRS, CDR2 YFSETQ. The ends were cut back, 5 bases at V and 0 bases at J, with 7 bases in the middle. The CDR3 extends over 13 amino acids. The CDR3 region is CASSSGSTDTQYF. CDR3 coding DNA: TGCGCCAGCAGTAGCGGAAGCACAGATACGCAGTATTTT.